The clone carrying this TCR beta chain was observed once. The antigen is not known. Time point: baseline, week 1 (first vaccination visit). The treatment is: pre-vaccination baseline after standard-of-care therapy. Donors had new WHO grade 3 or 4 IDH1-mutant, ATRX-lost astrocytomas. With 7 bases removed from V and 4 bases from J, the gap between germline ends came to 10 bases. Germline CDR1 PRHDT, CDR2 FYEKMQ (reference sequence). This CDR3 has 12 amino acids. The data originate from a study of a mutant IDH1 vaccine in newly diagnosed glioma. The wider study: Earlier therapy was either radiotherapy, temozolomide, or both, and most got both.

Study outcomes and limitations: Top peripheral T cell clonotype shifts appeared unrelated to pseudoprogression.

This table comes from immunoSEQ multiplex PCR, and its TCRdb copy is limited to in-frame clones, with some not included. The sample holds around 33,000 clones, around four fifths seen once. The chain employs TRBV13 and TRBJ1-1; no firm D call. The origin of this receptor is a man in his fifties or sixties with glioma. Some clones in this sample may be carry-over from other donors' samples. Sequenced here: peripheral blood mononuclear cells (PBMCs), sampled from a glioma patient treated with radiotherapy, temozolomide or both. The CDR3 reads CASTTGSTEAFF. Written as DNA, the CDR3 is TGTGCCAGCACCACTGGGAGCACTGAAGCTTTCTTT.